One sample yielded the 15 T cell receptor beta chains listed below, sequenced in a study of T cells in localized non-small cell lung cancer. Profiled with immunoSEQ multiplex PCR; TCRdb holds only in-frame clones, not every one. The table records 25,000 to 35,000 clones, about 90% of them present only once. Sequenced material: PBMCs, taken before any cancer treatment. The receptors originated from a man between 40 and 75 years old with stage II lung adenocarcinoma.

The CDR3 nucleotides read TGCAGTGCTCAAACGAACTATGGCTACACCTTC. This gives the protein CSAQTNYGYTF. The V gene is TRBV20-1, the J gene TRBJ1-2; D uncertain. CDR3 length equals 11 residues. Germline loops: CDR1 DFQATT, CDR2 SNEGSKA (reference sequence). V was clipped by 5 bases and J by 2 bases, with 6 bases between them.

The chain has TRBV10-3 and TRBJ2-1; TRBD2 aligns across 10 bases. Germline trimming cut 10 bases from V and 6 bases from J; bases unmatched to any gene: 9. CDR1 is ENHRY, CDR2 SYGVKD, per germline. This CDR3 has 14 amino acids. CDR3 region: CATQPGLASNEQFF. CDR3 DNA: TGTGCCACTCAACCGGGACTAGCGAGCAATGAGCAGTTCTTC.

The J gene is TRBJ1-4, the V gene TRBV2; D remains ambiguous. In germline, CDR1 is SNHLY, CDR2 FYNNEI. Trimming left V 8 bases short and J 0 bases short, with 7 bases between. The length of the CDR3 is 13 residues. The CDR3 loop is CASQTTTNEKLFF. The CDR3 DNA sequence: TGTGCCAGCCAGACAACAACTAATGAAAAACTGTTTTTT.

V gene TRBV6-5 combines with J gene TRBJ2-1; D unresolved. This CDR3 contains 15 residues. V lost 0 bases to trimming and J lost 0 bases, with 6 bases between them. Looked up from germline, CDR1 is MNHEY and CDR2 is SVGAGI. The CDR3 DNA sequence: TGTGCCAGCAGTTACTCGGAGAACTCCTACAATGAGCAGTTCTTC. The encoded protein is CASSYSENSYNEQFF.

The rearrangement links TRBV5-1 to TRBJ2-3; 9 positions agree with TRBD1. The CDR3 sequence is 14 residues long. CDR1 is SGHRS, CDR2 YFSETQ, per germline. After removal of 0 bases from V and 7 bases from J, the junction contained 3 bases not matched to a gene. The CDR3 spells CASSLGDRENTQYF. The CDR3 DNA sequence: TGCGCCAGCAGCTTGGGGGACAGGGAAAATACGCAGTATTTT.

The V gene is TRBV12-5, the J gene TRBJ2-1, with 8 bases that match TRBD1. CDR3 length equals 12 residues. Germline values: CDR1 LGHNT, CDR2 FRNRAP. V shed 5 bases, J shed 12 bases, and the junction held 6 bases outside the gene matches. The CDR3 protein is CASGGQGSWQFF. The DNA of the CDR3 is TGTGCTAGTGGTGGACAGGGTAGTTGGCAGTTCTTC.

The rearrangement joins TRBV14 to TRBJ2-5; unclear D gene. Trimming removed 1 base from V and 2 bases from J, with 14 bases in between. CDR1 is SGHDN and CDR2 is FVKESK in the germline V gene. The CDR3 runs to 16 residues. The CDR3 coding sequence is TGTGCCAGCAGCCAAGTGTGGTTTCGATATCAAGAGACCCAGTACTTC. This codes for CASSQVWFRYQETQYF.

The genes are TRBV9 and TRBJ2-1; 7 bases are a match to TRBD2. Trimming removed 4 bases from V and 0 bases from J; junction bases left unmatched: 4. This CDR3 comprises 15 residues. CDR1 and CDR2 from the germline V gene are SGDLS and YYNGEE. For the CDR3, the DNA is TGTGCCAGCAGCCCGCTAGCGGCCTCCTACAATGAGCAGTTCTTC. Encoded protein: CASSPLAASYNEQFF.

The chain has TRBV19 and TRBJ1-5; tentatively, D is TRBD1 (5 bases). Trimming pared 7 bases from V and 6 bases from J, leaving 22 bases between. Germline CDR1 is LNHDA and CDR2 is SQIVND (reference sequence). CDR3 length equals 16 residues. The DNA for the CDR3 is TGTGCCAGTACCGGCGGCCAGGGACGGTCTAGTCAGCCCCAGCATTTT. It encodes CASTGGQGRSSQPQHF.

This clone is a singleton in its sample. This chain connects TRBV6-1 to TRBJ2-2, with a weak D call TRBD1 (5 bases). Trimming stripped 6 bases from V and 3 bases from J, with 11 bases between. Germline loops: CDR1 MNHNS, CDR2 SASEGT. The CDR3 runs 14 residues. For the CDR3, the DNA is TGTGCCAGCAGGGACACCTGGGACACCGGGGAGCTGTTTTTT. Translation gives CASRDTWDTGELFF.

The gene calls are TRBV6-4 and TRBJ1-1; D remains ambiguous. Germline-derived CDR1 and CDR2 are MRHNA and SNTAGT. Trimming took off 10 bases at V and 5 bases at J, with 20 bases between the two ends. The CDR3 is made up of 14 amino acids. CDR3 sequence: CATQRGESGTEAFF. In nucleotides, the CDR3 is TGTGCCACCCAACGAGGAGAAAGCGGGACTGAAGCTTTCTTT.

This clone was detected once. The J gene is TRBJ2-3, the V gene TRBV5-1; TRBD2 might be the D (5 bases). V lost 1 base to trimming and J lost 1 base, with 7 bases between them. The germline V gene encodes CDR1 SGHRS and CDR2 YFSETQ. CDR3 length equals 14 residues. CDR3 region: CASSLSRGTDTQYF. The CDR3 DNA sequence: TGCGCCAGCAGCTTGTCGAGGGGCACAGATACGCAGTATTTT.

J is TRBJ2-3 and V is TRBV10-3, with 11 bases lining up with TRBD2. CDR3 length: 15 amino acids. Germline V gene sequence: CDR1 ENHRY, CDR2 SYGVKD. With 3 bases clipped from V and 1 base from J, the junction kept 0 bases outside the gene matches. CDR3 sequence (DNA): TGTGCCATCAGTGAACTAGCGGGAGGCACAGATACGCAGTATTTT. Residues: CAISELAGGTDTQYF.

The chain employs TRBV7-8 and TRBJ2-7; no reliable D call. Germline V gene data show CDR1 as SGHVS and CDR2 as FQNEAQ. V dropped 1 base and J dropped 4 bases, with 5 bases sitting between them. This CDR3 contains 12 residues. The CDR3 nucleotides read TGTGCCAGCAGCTTAGTGGGGTACGAGCAGTACTTC. It specifies CASSLVGYEQYF.

This chain uses TRBV7-9 with TRBJ2-7; D unresolved. The CDR3 runs 14 residues. Germline V gene data show CDR1 as SEHNR and CDR2 as FQNEAQ (reference sequence). V dropped 5 bases and J dropped 2 bases, with 13 bases sitting between them. The CDR3 region has the DNA TGTGCCAGCAGCACCCCGGGTCTAACCTACGAGCAGTACTTC. Its translation: CASSTPGLTYEQYF. The whole variable domain, remainder taken from reference TRBV7-9 and TRBJ2-7, is DTGVSQNPRHKITKRGQNVTFRCDPISEHNRLYWYRQTLGQGPEFLTYFQNEAQLEKSRLLSDRFSAERPKGSFSTLEIQRTEQGDSAMYLCASSTPGLTYEQYFGPGTRLTVT.